The 19 T cell receptor beta chains presented below share a single source sample, sequenced in a study of blood T cells in healthy people across ages. Through a sample-barcoded 5' primer and a J-beta primer mix, a second PCR was run for roughly 7 to 11 cycles. MiXCR, applied by TCRdb to the 5' RACE reads, yields one record per CDR3 protein. The data show around 1.7 million distinct CDR3 sequences, roughly 30% seen once. Sequenced sample: blood. The receptors shown here come from a woman aged 25 to 39 in good health.

The CDR3 is CATSRLAGGGVLGLASYNEQFF. DNA for the CDR3: TGTGCCACCAGTAGGTTGGCAGGGGGTGGTGTGTTGGGATTAGCCTCCTACAATGAGCAGTTCTTC. This chain links TRBV24-1 with TRBJ2-1; TRBD1 matches at 7 bases. The CDR3 has 22 residues. Germline assignment: CDR1 KGHDR and CDR2 SFDVKD. V shed 6 bases and J 0 bases; nucleotides not matched to a gene: 25.

This chain connects TRBV29-1 to TRBJ1-2; D is ambiguous. The CDR3 is 16 amino acids. Germline-derived CDR1 and CDR2 are SQVTM and ANQGSEA. Trimming removed 0 bases at V and 0 bases at J, with 14 bases between. The CDR3 nucleotides are TGCAGCGTTGAAGATGGAGGGTCGACTACTAACTATGGCTACACCTTC. As protein: CSVEDGGSTTNYGYTF.

This clonotype was seen repeatedly, ten times or more. This rearrangement joins TRBV6-6 to TRBJ2-7; 9 nucleotides agree with TRBD1. The CDR3 length is 14 residues. The trim removed 5 bases at V and 4 bases at J, leaving 6 bases unmatched. The germline V gene encodes CDR1 MNHNY and CDR2 SVGAGI (reference sequence). CDR3 sequence (DNA): TGTGCCAGCAGTAATGGACAGGGGAAATACGAGCAGTACTTC. It specifies CASSNGQGKYEQYF.

As to this clonotype: One end of the junction varies from germline; a read error may be responsible. The V call is TRBV5-1, the J call TRBJ1-1; tentatively, D is TRBD1 (6 bases). This CDR3 contains 12 residues. The germline V gene has CDR1 SGHRS and CDR2 YFSETQ. The CDR3 protein is CSSSFTGPEAFF. DNA for the CDR3: TGCTCCAGCAGCTTTACAGGGCCTGAAGCTTTCTTT.

The chain employs TRBV18 and TRBJ1-4; D is unresolved. The V end lost 6 bases, the J end lost 2 bases, and 7 bases lay between the germline ends. From germline, CDR1 is KGHSH and CDR2 LQKENI. The CDR3 is 13 amino acids. CDR3 nucleotides: TGTGCCAGCTCGGACGGCACTAATGAAAAACTGTTTTTT. It translates to CASSDGTNEKLFF. Combining the CDR3 with reference TRBV18 and TRBJ1-4 gives the whole variable domain NAGVMQNPRHLVRRRGQEARLRCSPMKGHSHVYWYRQLPEEGLKFMVYLQKENIIDESGMPKERFSAEFPKEGPSILRIQQVVRGDSAAYFCASSDGTNEKLFFGSGTQLSVL.

The chain uses TRBV2 and TRBJ2-4; D is unclear. Trimming left V 8 bases short and J 5 bases short, with 13 bases between. The germline gives CDR1 SNHLY, CDR2 FYNNEI. The CDR3 totals 13 residues. This CDR3 is CASWAIPENIQYF. The CDR3 nucleotides are TGTGCCAGCTGGGCGATACCTGAAAACATTCAGTACTTC.

V usage is TRBV20-1 and J usage is TRBJ1-1; D perhaps matches TRBD1 (6 bases). The CDR3 spans 13 residues. From germline, CDR1 is DFQATT and CDR2 SNEGSKA (reference sequence). V gave up 5 bases and J gave up 5 bases, with 15 bases separating them. The CDR3 here is CSASYREETEAFF. The CDR3, as DNA: TGCAGTGCTTCGTACAGGGAGGAGACTGAAGCTTTCTTT.

The chain recombines TRBV3-1 with TRBJ2-1; the D gene could be TRBD1 or TRBD2 (5 bases each). V shed 2 bases and J shed 13 bases, with 18 bases lying between them. This CDR3 has 14 amino acids. CDR1 and CDR2 from the germline V gene are LGHDT and YNNKEL (reference sequence). The CDR3 region has the DNA TGTGCCAGCAGCCAACAGGGTCTGAGGGAGACCCAGTTCTTC. Translating gives CASSQQGLRETQFF.

Turning to this clonotype: One end of the junction does not line up with germline, which may come from a read error. V usage is TRBV29-1 and J usage is TRBJ2-3; D perhaps matches TRBD1 (5 bases). Germline V gene data show CDR1 as SQVTM and CDR2 as ANQGSEA. This CDR3 spans 13 amino acids. CDR3 residues: CSAEWGWSDTQYF. CDR3 nucleotides: TGCAGCGCTGAATGGGGCTGGAGTGATACGCAGTATTTT.

This clonotype was counted a few times. V gene TRBV6-5 combines with J gene TRBJ1-2, with D hard to call. Per germline, CDR1 MNHEY and CDR2 SVGAGI. Deletions cut 6 bases from V and 6 bases from J, with 14 bases between. The CDR3 runs to 13 residues. The CDR3 sequence: CASRTLGHHGYTF. CDR3 coding DNA: TGTGCCAGCAGAACATTGGGCCACCATGGCTACACCTTC.

The genes are TRBV6-6 and TRBJ1-5; D is possibly TRBD1 (5 bases). Germline V lookup: CDR1 MNHNY, CDR2 SVGAGI (reference sequence). The V end was cut by 5 bases, the J end by 5 bases, with 19 bases between. The CDR3 totals 16 residues. The CDR3 DNA follows: TGTGCCAGCAGTCCCGAGGGGCTCGGGGGTTATCAGCCCCAGCATTTT. This codes for CASSPEGLGGYQPQHF.

The rearrangement joins TRBV11-1 to TRBJ2-2; no definite D call. Trimming left V 3 bases short and J 1 base short, with 9 bases between. The CDR3 sequence is 15 residues long. CDR1 SGHAT and CDR2 FQDESV come from the germline V gene (reference sequence). Written as DNA, the CDR3 is TGTGCCAGCAGCTTGGCCTTCCTGAACACCGGGGAGCTGTTTTTT. Translating gives CASSLAFLNTGELFF.

This clonotype was counted many times. The chain joins TRBV12-3 or TRBV12-4 to TRBJ2-7; either TRBD1 or TRBD2 may supply D (5 bases each). This CDR3 is built from 14 residues. Trimming stripped 6 bases from V and 4 bases from J, with 16 bases between. Here the CDR3 reads CASSTGPMGYEQYF. CDR3 nucleotides: TGTGCCAGCAGCACGGGACCCATGGGGTACGAGCAGTACTTC.

This clonotype was counted a few times. V and J are TRBV9 and TRBJ2-7, with D maybe TRBD1 (6 bases). Germline-derived CDR1 and CDR2 are SGDLS and YYNGEE. V was pared by 3 bases and J by 0 bases, with 13 bases between. There are 15 residues in the CDR3. The CDR3 DNA is TGTGCCAGCAGCGCAGCCTGGGACACCTCCTACGAGCAGTACTTC. Protein sequence: CASSAAWDTSYEQYF.

The chain combines TRBV6-1 with TRBJ2-2; 10 nucleotides agree with TRBD1. With V trimmed by 7 bases and J by 4 bases, 12 bases remained unmatched. The germline V gene has CDR1 MNHNS and CDR2 SASEGT. The CDR3 is 17 amino acids. The CDR3, as DNA: TGTGCCAGCACCCGACGAGGGACAGGGGTTCCCACCGGGGAGCTGTTTTTT. It is translated as CASTRRGTGVPTGELFF.

The rearrangement links TRBV7-3 to TRBJ1-2; D is uncertain. The V gene lost 5 bases and the J gene lost 8 bases, with 15 bases spanning the gap. This CDR3 has 13 residues. Germline loops: CDR1 SGHTA, CDR2 FQGTGA. The CDR3 sequence is CASSLAPGWGYTF. CDR3 DNA sequence: TGTGCCAGCAGCCTAGCCCCGGGATGGGGCTACACCTTC.

The chain uses TRBV2 and TRBJ1-6, with 7 positions matching TRBD1. This CDR3 region has 15 residues. Germline V lookup: CDR1 SNHLY, CDR2 FYNNEI. Trimming cost V 6 bases and J 10 bases; bases outside gene matches: 12. For the CDR3, the DNA is TGTGCCAGCAGAGGAAACAGGGGTCGAAACTCACCCCTCCACTTT. Translation: CASRGNRGRNSPLHF.

This clonotype was observed a few times. The CDR3: CASSQTQGGPGANVLTF. The CDR3 DNA sequence: TGTGCCAGCAGTCAAACTCAGGGGGGCCCTGGGGCCAACGTCCTGACTTTC. The V gene is TRBV6-2 or TRBV6-3, the J gene TRBJ2-6; D might be TRBD1 (7 bases). Germline V gene sequence: CDR1 MNHEY, CDR2 SVGEGT. V gave up 5 bases and J gave up 2 bases, with 16 bases separating them. The CDR3 totals 17 residues.

A few counts support this clonotype. The genes are TRBV20-1 and TRBJ2-3; perhaps TRBD2 as D (6 bases). This CDR3 is built from 15 residues. CDR1 DFQATT and CDR2 SNEGSKA come from the germline V gene (reference sequence). Trimming removed 1 base from V and 3 bases from J, with 14 bases in between. This CDR3 reads CSARGVGGETDTQYF. Here the CDR3 DNA reads TGCAGTGCTAGAGGGGTTGGCGGGGAAACAGATACGCAGTATTTT.